A selection of T cell receptor beta chains follows, all from one sample in a study of blood T cell repertoires in COVID-19. Generated by immunoSEQ multiplex PCR, the TCRdb table keeps only in-frame clones and is missing some. The sample comprises around 120,000 clones, around 80% of which are singletons, and over 5% rests with the top ten. Material for sequencing was peripheral blood. These receptors were obtained from a man older than 75 with active or convalescent COVID-19. Both conserved end residues are part of each CDR3. D genes are given only for firm matches. Clone size appears in some rows only: once, few, many, or a class for an expanded clone.

V gene: TRBV7-2
J gene: TRBJ1-4
D gene: NA
clone size: NA
CDR3 protein: CASSPFGDIGEKLFF
CDR3 DNA: TGTGCCAGCAGCCCTTTTGGGGACATAGGAGAAAAACTGTTTTTT

V gene: TRBV20-1
J gene: TRBJ1-1
D gene: TRBD1
clone size: NA
CDR3 protein: CSARVRGEAFF
CDR3 DNA: TGCAGTGCTAGAGTCAGGGGGGAAGCTTTCTTT

V gene: TRBV6-5
J gene: TRBJ1-2
D gene: NA
clone size: few
CDR3 protein: CASSPPSGFGYGYTF
CDR3 DNA: TGTGCCAGCAGTCCCCCCTCCGGGTTCGGCTATGGCTACACCTTC

V gene: TRBV12-3/TRBV12-4
J gene: TRBJ2-5
D gene: NA
clone size: NA
CDR3 protein: CASSFEEEETQYF
CDR3 DNA: TGTGCCAGCAGTTTCGAGGAAGAGGAGACCCAGTACTTC

V gene: TRBV7-9
J gene: TRBJ2-5
D gene: NA
clone size: NA
CDR3 protein: CASSLAQGEETQYF
CDR3 DNA: TGTGCCAGCAGCTTGGCACAGGGAGAGGAGACCCAGTACTTC

V gene: TRBV11-2
J gene: TRBJ2-3
D gene: TRBD2
clone size: NA
CDR3 protein: CASSLGTSGGQGDTQYF
CDR3 DNA: TGTGCCAGCAGCCTAGGGACTAGCGGGGGGCAGGGGGATACGCAGTATTTT

V gene: TRBV10-3
J gene: TRBJ1-1
D gene: NA
clone size: few
CDR3 protein: CAARKGMNTEAFF
CDR3 DNA: TGTGCCGCCCGGAAGGGGATGAACACTGAAGCTTTCTTT

V gene: TRBV2
J gene: TRBJ2-5
D gene: NA
clone size: NA
CDR3 protein: CASRSGETQYF
CDR3 DNA: TGTGCCAGCAGGTCCGGGGAGACCCAGTACTTC

V gene: TRBV4-3
J gene: TRBJ1-2
D gene: TRBD1
clone size: NA
CDR3 protein: CASSRGTGDYGYTF
CDR3 DNA: TGCGCCAGCAGCAGGGGGACAGGGGACTATGGCTACACCTTC

V gene: TRBV7-8
J gene: TRBJ2-5
D gene: TRBD2
clone size: NA
CDR3 protein: CASSLGRGYQETQYF
CDR3 DNA: TGTGCCAGCAGCTTAGGGCGGGGGTACCAAGAGACCCAGTACTTC

V gene: TRBV14
J gene: TRBJ1-1
D gene: NA
clone size: few
CDR3 protein: CASSQQGRGNTEAFF
CDR3 DNA: TGTGCCAGCAGCCAACAGGGGAGGGGGAACACTGAAGCTTTCTTT

V gene: TRBV6-6
J gene: TRBJ1-2
D gene: TRBD1
clone size: NA
CDR3 protein: CASSWTGEGYTF
CDR3 DNA: TGTGCCAGCAGTTGGACAGGGGAGGGCTACACCTTC

V gene: TRBV7-2
J gene: TRBJ2-5
D gene: TRBD2
clone size: NA
CDR3 protein: CASSGTSMETQYF
CDR3 DNA: TGTGCCAGCAGCGGGACTAGCATGGAGACCCAGTACTTC

V gene: TRBV28
J gene: TRBJ1-5
D gene: NA
clone size: NA
CDR3 protein: CASSRYQPQHF
CDR3 DNA: TGTGCCAGCAGTCGGTACCAGCCCCAGCATTTT

V gene: TRBV28
J gene: TRBJ2-7
D gene: NA
clone size: few
CDR3 protein: CASRAQAPPYEQYF
CDR3 DNA: TGTGCCAGCAGAGCACAGGCACCTCCTTACGAGCAGTACTTC

V gene: TRBV19
J gene: TRBJ1-2
D gene: TRBD1
clone size: NA
CDR3 protein: CASSMTTGGGSVGGYTF
CDR3 DNA: TGTGCCAGTAGTATGACGACAGGGGGCGGCTCGGTCGGTGGCTACACCTTC

V gene: TRBV7-2
J gene: TRBJ1-3
D gene: NA
clone size: NA
CDR3 protein: CASSFDWGRGNTIYF
CDR3 DNA: TGTGCCAGCAGCTTTGATTGGGGGCGAGGAAACACCATATATTTT

V gene: TRBV7-8
J gene: TRBJ2-1
D gene: TRBD1
clone size: NA
CDR3 protein: CASSRGQGSNEQFF
CDR3 DNA: TGTGCCAGCAGCAGGGGACAGGGGTCCAATGAGCAGTTCTTC

V gene: TRBV7-2
J gene: TRBJ1-5
D gene: NA
clone size: NA
CDR3 protein: CASSLATGLSNQPQHF
CDR3 DNA: TGTGCCAGCAGCTTAGCGACCGGGTTGAGCAATCAGCCCCAGCATTTT

V gene: TRBV7-9
J gene: TRBJ2-5
D gene: TRBD2
clone size: NA
CDR3 protein: CASSIMVLADQETQYF
CDR3 DNA: TGTGCCAGCAGTATCATGGTACTAGCGGACCAAGAGACCCAGTACTTC

V gene: TRBV2
J gene: TRBJ1-6
D gene: TRBD1
clone size: NA
CDR3 protein: CASRYTGGGDSPLHF
CDR3 DNA: TGTGCCAGCAGGTACACAGGGGGCGGGGATTCACCCCTCCACTTT

V gene: TRBV5-1
J gene: TRBJ1-1
D gene: TRBD1
clone size: NA
CDR3 protein: CASKYQTGANTEAFF
CDR3 DNA: TGCGCCAGCAAGTATCAGACAGGGGCCAACACTGAAGCTTTCTTT

V gene: TRBV4-3
J gene: TRBJ2-5
D gene: NA
clone size: NA
CDR3 protein: CASSQDPGTLGGTQYF
CDR3 DNA: TGCGCCAGCAGCCAAGACCCCGGGACACTCGGAGGGACCCAGTACTTC

V gene: TRBV5-4
J gene: TRBJ2-3
D gene: TRBD2
clone size: NA
CDR3 protein: CASSPAGAGTDTQYF
CDR3 DNA: TGTGCCAGCAGCCCAGCGGGGGCCGGCACAGATACGCAGTATTTT